The 30 T cell receptor beta chains below were found in one sample sequenced in a study of T cell responses to AZD1222 COVID-19 vaccine. Profiled with immunoSEQ multiplex PCR; TCRdb holds only in-frame clones, not every one. The table includes 110,000 to 150,000 clones, approximately 95% detected once. Sequencing used peripheral blood, obtained on day 0 of MenACWY control vaccination. These receptors were taken from an adult in good health.

V is TRBV6-5 and J is TRBJ1-2; TRBD1 is a possible D gene (6 bases). CDR3 length equals 12 residues. Looked up from germline, CDR1 is MNHEY and CDR2 is SVGAGI. V lost 6 bases and J lost 7, with 12 bases in between. The CDR3 sequence: CASRRGLIGYTF. The DNA for the CDR3 is TGTGCCAGCAGGCGGGGGCTCATTGGCTACACCTTC.

V and J are TRBV6-5 and TRBJ1-2, with D unclear. Trimming took 4 bases from V and 2 from J, leaving 11 bases between them. Per germline, CDR1 MNHEY and CDR2 SVGAGI. The CDR3 totals 14 residues. The CDR3 sequence is CASSSGTANYGYTF. CDR3 DNA sequence: TGTGCCAGCAGTTCTGGAACGGCCAACTATGGCTACACCTTC.

The table lists this clone with a count of one. The gene calls are TRBV2 and TRBJ1-3; a weak D match, TRBD1 (6 bases). The CDR3 has 17 residues. Trimming took 0 bases from V and 0 from J, leaving 12 bases between them. Germline-derived CDR1 and CDR2 are SNHLY and FYNNEI. CDR3 residues: CASSEAQDSYSGNTIYF. In DNA, the CDR3 is TGTGCCAGCAGTGAAGCACAGGACAGTTACTCTGGAAACACCATATATTTT.

This rearrangement joins TRBV6-5 to TRBJ1-2; TRBD1 aligns across 10 bases. This CDR3 has 16 amino acids. Germline V gene lookup returns CDR1 MNHEY and CDR2 SVGAGI. J gave up 6 bases and V 4 bases, and 11 bases lay outside the gene matches. CDR3 DNA: TGTGCCAGCAGTTTAACCGGGACAGGGGCGGGGAATGGCTACACCTTC. Residues: CASSLTGTGAGNGYTF.

CDR3 bases: TGTGCCTGGGGTCAGGGCCGGGTGCGCTACACCTTC. Translating gives CAWGQGRVRYTF. The chain recombines TRBV30 with TRBJ1-2; tentative D call: TRBD1 (5 bases). Looked up from germline, CDR1 is GTSNPN and CDR2 is SVGIG (reference sequence). The ends were cut back, 5 bases at V and 9 bases at J, with 16 bases in the middle. The CDR3 runs to 12 residues.

The gene calls are TRBV5-6 and TRBJ1-2; tentative D call: TRBD1 (6 bases). The CDR3 contains 16 residues. Germline values: CDR1 SGHDT, CDR2 YYEEEE. The germline V and J ends were trimmed by 4 bases and 6 bases, with 22 bases remaining between them. The CDR3: CASSPGRWGRRDGYTF. CDR3 sequence (DNA): TGTGCCAGCAGCCCTGGGCGTTGGGGGCGCCGGGATGGCTACACCTTC.

This chain links TRBV15 with TRBJ2-7, with TRBD1 as a possible D gene (6 bases). The V end lost 1 base, the J end lost 0 bases, and 13 bases lay between the germline ends. This CDR3 region has 16 residues. CDR1 and CDR2 (germline): LNHNV, YYDKDF (reference sequence). CDR3 loop: CATSRVSQGNSYEQYF. Written as DNA, the CDR3 is TGTGCCACCAGCAGAGTAAGTCAGGGGAACTCCTACGAGCAGTACTTC.

The chain recombines TRBV10-3 with TRBJ1-1; weak D call: TRBD1 (6 bases). V dropped 7 bases and J dropped 2 bases, with 11 bases sitting between them. The CDR3 covers 13 residues. In germline, CDR1 is ENHRY, CDR2 SYGVKD. The CDR3 region has the DNA TGTGCCATCACGGGGGGGCTTAACACTGAAGCTTTCTTT. Its translation: CAITGGLNTEAFF.

The rearrangement joins TRBV7-9 to TRBJ2-1; TRBD2 agrees at 12 bases. The length of the CDR3 is 19 residues. J was trimmed by 1 base and V by 3 bases; bases with no gene match: 10. Germline CDR1 reads SEHNR; CDR2 reads FQNEAQ (reference sequence). The CDR3 nucleotides are TGTGCCAGCAGCTTTTATCTGACTAGCGGGGGTAGGTCCTACAATGAGCAGTTCTTC. As protein: CASSFYLTSGGRSYNEQFF. The full variable domain, completed using reference TRBV7-9 and TRBJ2-1, is DTGVSQNPRHKITKRGQNVTFRCDPISEHNRLYWYRQTLGQGPEFLTYFQNEAQLEKSRLLSDRFSAERPKGSFSTLEIQRTEQGDSAMYLCASSFYLTSGGRSYNEQFFGPGTRLTVL.

The V call is TRBV30, the J call TRBJ2-2; 15 bases line up with TRBD2. V shed 5 bases and J 4 bases; nucleotides not matched to a gene: 14. This CDR3 comprises 19 residues. Germline values: CDR1 GTSNPN, CDR2 SVGIG (reference sequence). CDR3 protein: CAWSGTGLAGGPGTGELFF. The CDR3 DNA follows: TGTGCCTGGTCCGGGACTGGACTAGCGGGAGGGCCGGGCACCGGGGAGCTGTTTTTT.

V and J are TRBV12-5 and TRBJ2-2; TRBD1 matches at 10 bases. The CDR3 loop spans 15 amino acids. V shed 6 bases, J shed 4 bases, and the junction held 5 bases outside the gene matches. Germline assignment: CDR1 LGHNT and CDR2 FRNRAP. DNA for the CDR3: TGTGCTAGTGGACTTCGACAGGGGGCCACCGGGGAGCTGTTTTTT. Protein product: CASGLRQGATGELFF.

This sequence joins TRBV5-4 and TRBJ1-2, with a tentative D call TRBD1 (5 bases). Between the trimmed V and J ends, which lost 4 bases and 3 bases, there was a span of 16 bases. The germline V gene has CDR1 SGHNT and CDR2 YYREEE (reference sequence). The CDR3 loop spans 15 amino acids. The CDR3 nucleotides are TGTGCCAGCAGCGGGGGGAGGGGCGGCGACTATGGCTACACCTTC. Translation: CASSGGRGGDYGYTF.

This chain links TRBV5-8 with TRBJ1-5, with D possibly matching TRBD1 (6 bases). The V end was cut by 4 bases, the J end by 5 bases, with 13 bases between. There are 14 residues in the CDR3. Germline values: CDR1 SGHTS, CDR2 YDEGEE. The CDR3 sequence is CASSVRQEHQPQHF. CDR3 DNA: TGTGCCAGCAGCGTAAGACAGGAGCATCAGCCCCAGCATTTT. Combining the CDR3 with reference TRBV5-8 and TRBJ1-5 gives the whole variable domain EAGVTQSPTHLIKTRGQQATLRCSPISGHTSVYWYQQALGLGLQFLLWYDEGEERNRGNFPPRFSGRQFPNYSSELNVNALELEDSALYLCASSVRQEHQPQHFGDGTRLSIL.

V gene TRBV20-1 combines with J gene TRBJ1-1; D unresolved. V lost 8 bases to trimming and J lost 2 bases, with 9 bases between them. CDR3 length: 11 residues. The germline CDR1 and CDR2 sequences are DFQATT and SNEGSKA (reference sequence). CDR3 DNA sequence: TGCAGTCCCTCAAAAAACACTGAAGCTTTCTTT. Translation: CSPSKNTEAFF.

CDR3 sequence: CASSTRTGGVYTF. The CDR3 nucleotides read TGTGCCAGCAGTACCCGGACAGGGGGCGTCTACACCTTC. The chain joins TRBV27 to TRBJ1-2, with 11 bases lining up with TRBD1. This CDR3 contains 13 residues. Trimming removed 5 bases from V and 10 bases from J; junction bases left unmatched: 6. CDR1 MNHEY and CDR2 SMNVEV come from the germline V gene (reference sequence).

The chain joins TRBV7-9 to TRBJ2-7; D is unclear. The CDR3 runs 14 residues. Germline-derived CDR1 and CDR2 are SEHNR and FQNEAQ (reference sequence). Trimming cost V 4 bases and J 5 bases, with 15 bases left between them. CDR3 sequence reads: CASSWPGNWDEQYF. CDR3 DNA sequence: TGTGCCAGCAGCTGGCCGGGTAATTGGGACGAGCAGTACTTC.

The V gene is TRBV9, the J gene TRBJ1-1; tentatively, D is TRBD1 (5 bases). Looked up from germline, CDR1 is SGDLS and CDR2 is YYNGEE. V was shortened by 0 bases and J by 0 bases, with 9 bases between the two germline ends. The CDR3 totals 15 residues. This CDR3 is CASSVGGGMNTEAFF. The CDR3 DNA sequence: TGTGCCAGCAGCGTAGGTGGGGGGATGAACACTGAAGCTTTCTTT.

The chain uses TRBV10-3 and TRBJ1-4; tentative D call: TRBD1 (6 bases). Germline V gene data show CDR1 as ENHRY and CDR2 as SYGVKD. V was shortened by 5 bases and J by 4 bases, with 14 bases between the two germline ends. This CDR3 has 15 amino acids. CDR3 region: CAISINREVNEKLFF. CDR3 sequence (DNA): TGTGCCATCAGTATCAACAGGGAGGTTAATGAAAAACTGTTTTTT.

The rearrangement uses TRBV18 and TRBJ1-1, with 9 positions matching TRBD1. The CDR3 is 14 residues long. Germline loops: CDR1 KGHSH, CDR2 LQKENI. The ends lost 3 bases at V and 4 bases at J; junction bases unmatched: 3. In nucleotides, the CDR3 is TGTGCCAGCTCACCCACAGGGGGCCCCACTGAAGCTTTCTTT. Its translation is CASSPTGGPTEAFF.

This chain joins TRBV10-3 and TRBJ2-5; 8 bases fit TRBD2. Germline CDR1 ENHRY, CDR2 SYGVKD. The junction had 8 bases not matched to a gene; V was cut back by 5 bases and J by 3 bases. CDR3 length: 15 amino acids. The CDR3 nucleotides read TGTGCCATCAGTTCCACCGGGACTAGGGAAGAGACCCAGTACTTC. Translation: CAISSTGTREETQYF.

V usage is TRBV6-5 and J usage is TRBJ2-1; D remains unclear. The V end lost 6 bases, the J end lost 4 bases, and 7 bases lay between the germline ends. The CDR3 sequence is 12 residues long. The V gene's germline CDR1 is MNHEY and CDR2 SVGAGI. CDR3 bases: TGTGCCAGCAGCGTCGCTTACAATGAGCAGTTCTTC. It codes for CASSVAYNEQFF.

V gene TRBV19 combines with J gene TRBJ2-1; 8 bases agree with TRBD2. J was trimmed by 6 bases and V by 9 bases; bases with no gene match: 10. The V gene's germline CDR1 is LNHDA and CDR2 SQIVND (reference sequence). The CDR3 consists of 14 residues. The chain's CDR3 is CASKALADPNEQFF. CDR3 sequence (DNA): TGTGCCAGCAAGGCACTAGCGGACCCCAATGAGCAGTTCTTC.

This sequence joins TRBV4-2 and TRBJ2-2; 11 bases map to TRBD2. The CDR3 length is 13 residues. With V trimmed by 4 bases and J by 8 bases, 0 bases remained unmatched. Per germline, CDR1 LGHNA and CDR2 YNFKEQ. The CDR3 sequence: CASSPSGRGELFF. The DNA of the CDR3 is TGTGCCAGCAGCCCTAGCGGGAGGGGGGAGCTGTTTTTT.

The J gene is TRBJ1-2, the V gene TRBV2; D unclear. CDR1 and CDR2 (germline): SNHLY, FYNNEI. V lost 8 bases, J lost 2 bases, and 12 bases lay in between. The CDR3 sequence is 13 residues long. CDR3 coding DNA: TGTGCCAGCCGGGATAGACGGAACTATGGCTACACCTTC. The encoded protein is CASRDRRNYGYTF.

This chain uses TRBV5-5 with TRBJ1-2; 11 bases are a match to TRBD1. CDR1 and CDR2 from the germline V gene are SGHKS and YYEKEE (reference sequence). Losses at the gene ends were 0 bases for V and 7 bases for J; bases not matched to a gene: 14. CDR3 length: 18 amino acids. DNA of the CDR3: TGTGCCAGCAGCTTGGTCTCGGTTTCGCGGGACAGGGGGAGTGGCTACACCTTC. It yields the protein CASSLVSVSRDRGSGYTF.

This rearrangement joins TRBV19 to TRBJ1-2; tentatively, D is TRBD1 (5 bases). The CDR3 totals 14 residues. Germline CDR1 is LNHDA and CDR2 is SQIVND (reference sequence). V gave up 4 bases and J gave up 1 base, with 10 bases separating them. DNA for the CDR3: TGTGCCAGTAGTAGGGCAGGGTATAACTATGGCTACACCTTC. This gives the protein CASSRAGYNYGYTF.

This clone occurred a few times. The rearrangement joins TRBV15 to TRBJ1-1, with 7 bases lining up with TRBD1. CDR3 length: 13 residues. CDR1 and CDR2 from the germline V gene are LNHNV and YYDKDF (reference sequence). V dropped 2 bases and J dropped 5; count of bases not matched to a gene: 2. This CDR3 is CATSRSTGTEAFF. The CDR3 DNA sequence: TGTGCCACCAGCAGATCGACAGGGACTGAAGCTTTCTTT.

This chain uses TRBV7-3 with TRBJ1-6, with 7 bases that match TRBD1. Germline CDR1 and CDR2: SGHTA and FQGTGA. The CDR3 has 14 amino acids. V lost 4 bases to trimming and J lost 4 bases; unmatched junction nucleotides: 1. CDR3 DNA: TGTGCCAGCAGCTCGGGACAGTATAATTCACCCCTCCACTTT. Its protein product is CASSSGQYNSPLHF.

V usage is TRBV4-1 and J usage is TRBJ2-1; possibly TRBD2 for D (6 bases). CDR1 is MGHRA and CDR2 is YSYEKL in the germline V gene. The V end was cut by 4 bases, the J end by 7 bases, with 14 bases between. The CDR3 runs 14 residues. The CDR3 DNA sequence: TGCGCCAGCAGCCGAACGGGAGTTGGAAATGAGCAGTTCTTC. Translation: CASSRTGVGNEQFF.

The V gene is TRBV20-1, the J gene TRBJ2-1; the D gene is possibly TRBD1 (5 bases). Germline CDR1 reads DFQATT; CDR2 reads SNEGSKA (reference sequence). CDR3 length equals 11 residues. V lost 4 bases and J lost 6, with 7 bases in between. CDR3 protein: CSATGFNEQFF. In nucleotides, the CDR3 is TGCAGTGCTACAGGGTTCAATGAGCAGTTCTTC.